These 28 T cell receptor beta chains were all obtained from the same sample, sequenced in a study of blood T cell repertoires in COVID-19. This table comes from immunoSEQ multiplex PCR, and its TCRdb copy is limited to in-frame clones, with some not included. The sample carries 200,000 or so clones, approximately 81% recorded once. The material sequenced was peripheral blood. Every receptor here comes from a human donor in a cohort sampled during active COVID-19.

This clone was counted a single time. In DNA, the CDR3 is TGTGCCAGTAGTCCTCAGACAGGTCGTATAGGGCCCCAGCATTTT. As protein: CASSPQTGRIGPQHF. This chain links TRBV19 with TRBJ1-5; D perhaps matches TRBD1 (6 bases). Germline V gene lookup returns CDR1 LNHDA and CDR2 SQIVND (reference sequence). Trimming removed 5 bases from V and 9 bases from J, with 20 bases in between. The CDR3 runs to 15 residues.

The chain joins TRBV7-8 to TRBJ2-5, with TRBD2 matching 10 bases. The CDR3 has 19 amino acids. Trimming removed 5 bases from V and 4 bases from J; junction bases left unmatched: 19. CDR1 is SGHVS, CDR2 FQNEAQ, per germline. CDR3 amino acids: CASSPAVEKAGGSRETQYF. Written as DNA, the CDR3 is TGTGCCAGCAGCCCCGCGGTGGAGAAAGCGGGAGGGAGTAGAGAGACCCAGTACTTC.

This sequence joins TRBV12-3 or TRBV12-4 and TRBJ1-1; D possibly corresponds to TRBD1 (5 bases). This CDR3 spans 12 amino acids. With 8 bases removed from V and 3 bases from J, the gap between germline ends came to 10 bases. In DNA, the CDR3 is TGTGCCAGCGGGGCAGGGTACACTGAAGCTTTCTTT. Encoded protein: CASGAGYTEAFF.

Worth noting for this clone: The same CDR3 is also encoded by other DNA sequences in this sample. The CDR3 nucleotides are TGTGCCAGCAGCCAGGGGAGGGAAAAACTGTTTTTT. As protein: CASSQGREKLFF. The chain has TRBV3-1 (or the pseudogene TRBV3-2) and TRBJ1-4; no firm D call. There are 12 residues in the CDR3. Deletions cut 3 bases from V and 8 bases from J, with 7 bases between. Germline V gene sequence: CDR1 LGHDT, CDR2 YNNKEL (reference sequence).

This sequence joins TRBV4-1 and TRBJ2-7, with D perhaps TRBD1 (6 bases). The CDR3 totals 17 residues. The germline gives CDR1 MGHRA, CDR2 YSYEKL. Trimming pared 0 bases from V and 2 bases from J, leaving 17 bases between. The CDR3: CASSQDRFGDTPYEQYF. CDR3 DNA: TGCGCCAGCAGCCAAGATCGGTTCGGGGACACCCCCTACGAGCAGTACTTC.

The CDR3 sequence is CASSNRKLFF. CDR3 nucleotide sequence: TGTGCCAGCAGCAACAGGAAACTGTTTTTT. V usage is TRBV21-1 and J usage is TRBJ1-4; TRBD1, as called in the table, went unchecked against the DNA. TRBV21-1 represents a pseudogene. The CDR3 has 10 residues.

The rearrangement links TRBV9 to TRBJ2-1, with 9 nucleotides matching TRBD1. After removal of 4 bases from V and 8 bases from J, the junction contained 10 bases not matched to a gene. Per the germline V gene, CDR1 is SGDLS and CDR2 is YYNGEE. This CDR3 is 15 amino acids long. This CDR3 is CASSFGPGQGYEQFF. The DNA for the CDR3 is TGTGCCAGCAGCTTTGGACCGGGACAGGGATATGAGCAGTTCTTC.

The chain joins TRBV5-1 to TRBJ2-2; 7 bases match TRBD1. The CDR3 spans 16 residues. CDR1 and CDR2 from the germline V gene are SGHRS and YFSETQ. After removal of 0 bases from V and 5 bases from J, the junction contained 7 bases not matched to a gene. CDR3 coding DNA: TGCGCCAGCAGCTTGGGGGACAGCTCAATGACCGGGGAGCTGTTTTTT. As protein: CASSLGDSSMTGELFF.

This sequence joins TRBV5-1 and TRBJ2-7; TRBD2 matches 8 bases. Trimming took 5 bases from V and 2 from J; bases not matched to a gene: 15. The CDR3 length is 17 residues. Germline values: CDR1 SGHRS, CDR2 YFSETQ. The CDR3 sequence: CASRVYPFRGLAYEQYF. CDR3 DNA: TGCGCCAGCAGGGTTTACCCTTTCCGGGGACTAGCCTACGAGCAGTACTTC.

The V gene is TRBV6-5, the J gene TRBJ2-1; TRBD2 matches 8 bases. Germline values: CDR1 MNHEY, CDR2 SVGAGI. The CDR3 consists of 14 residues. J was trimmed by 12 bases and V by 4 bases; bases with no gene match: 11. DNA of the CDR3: TGTGCCAGCAGTTCGGGTGGGGGCGCGGGAGGGCAGTTCTTC. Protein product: CASSSGGGAGGQFF.

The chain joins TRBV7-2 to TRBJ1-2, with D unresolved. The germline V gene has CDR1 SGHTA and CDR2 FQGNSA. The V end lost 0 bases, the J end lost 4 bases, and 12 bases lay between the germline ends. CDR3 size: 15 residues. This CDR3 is CASSLAPQVPYGYTF. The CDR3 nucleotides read TGTGCCAGCAGCTTAGCGCCTCAGGTTCCCTATGGCTACACCTTC. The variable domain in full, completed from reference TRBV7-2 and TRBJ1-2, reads GAGVSQSPSNKVTEKGKDVELRCDPISGHTALYWYRQSLGQGLEFLIYFQGNSAPDKSGLPSDRFSAERTGGSVSTLTIQRTQQEDSAVYLCASSLAPQVPYGYTFGSGTRLTVV.

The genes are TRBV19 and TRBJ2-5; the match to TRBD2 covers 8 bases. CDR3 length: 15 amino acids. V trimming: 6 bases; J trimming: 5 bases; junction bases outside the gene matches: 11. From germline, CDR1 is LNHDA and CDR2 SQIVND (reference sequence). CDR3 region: CASRTGGTRWETQYF. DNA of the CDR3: TGTGCCAGTAGGACCGGAGGGACTAGGTGGGAGACCCAGTACTTC. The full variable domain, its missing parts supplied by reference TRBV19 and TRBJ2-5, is DGGITQSPKYLFRKEGQNVTLSCEQNLNHDAMYWYRQDPGQGLRLIYYSQIVNDFQKGDIAEGYSVSREKKESFPLTVTSAQKNPTAFYLCASRTGGTRWETQYFGPGTRLLVL.

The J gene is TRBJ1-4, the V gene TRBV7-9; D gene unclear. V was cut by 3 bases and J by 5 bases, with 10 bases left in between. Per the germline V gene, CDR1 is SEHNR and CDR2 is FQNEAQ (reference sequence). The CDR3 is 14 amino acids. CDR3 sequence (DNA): TGTGCCAGCAGCTTCGAGGGAGCGAATGAAAAACTGTTTTTT. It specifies CASSFEGANEKLFF. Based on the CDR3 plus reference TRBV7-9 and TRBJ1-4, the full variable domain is DTGVSQNPRHKITKRGQNVTFRCDPISEHNRLYWYRQTLGQGPEFLTYFQNEAQLEKSRLLSDRFSAERPKGSFSTLEIQRTEQGDSAMYLCASSFEGANEKLFFGSGTQLSVL.

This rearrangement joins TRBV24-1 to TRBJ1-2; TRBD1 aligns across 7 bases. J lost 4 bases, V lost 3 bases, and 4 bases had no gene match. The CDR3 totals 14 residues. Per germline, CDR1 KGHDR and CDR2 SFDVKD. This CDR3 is CATSDVGQLYGYTF. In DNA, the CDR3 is TGTGCCACCAGTGATGTGGGACAGCTCTATGGCTACACCTTC.

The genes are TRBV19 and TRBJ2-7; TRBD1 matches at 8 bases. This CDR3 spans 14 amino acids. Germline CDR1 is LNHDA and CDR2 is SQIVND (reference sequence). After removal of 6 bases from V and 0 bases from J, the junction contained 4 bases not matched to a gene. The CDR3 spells CASSRDRPSYEQYF. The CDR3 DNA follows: TGTGCCAGTAGCCGGGACAGGCCCTCCTACGAGCAGTACTTC. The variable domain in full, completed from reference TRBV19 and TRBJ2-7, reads DGGITQSPKYLFRKEGQNVTLSCEQNLNHDAMYWYRQDPGQGLRLIYYSQIVNDFQKGDIAEGYSVSREKKESFPLTVTSAQKNPTAFYLCASSRDRPSYEQYFGPGTRLTVT.

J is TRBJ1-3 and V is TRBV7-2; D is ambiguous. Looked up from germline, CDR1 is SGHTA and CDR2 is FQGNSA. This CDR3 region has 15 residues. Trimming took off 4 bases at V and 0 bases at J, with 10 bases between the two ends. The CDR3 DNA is TGTGCCAGCAGCTACACCAGGTCCTCTGGAAACACCATATATTTT. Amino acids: CASSYTRSSGNTIYF.

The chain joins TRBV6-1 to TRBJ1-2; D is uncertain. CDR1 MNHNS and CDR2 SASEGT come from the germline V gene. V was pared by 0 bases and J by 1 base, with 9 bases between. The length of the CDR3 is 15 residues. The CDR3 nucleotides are TGTGCCAGCAGTGAAGCGCGGGCCCGTAACTATGGCTACACCTTC. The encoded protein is CASSEARARNYGYTF.

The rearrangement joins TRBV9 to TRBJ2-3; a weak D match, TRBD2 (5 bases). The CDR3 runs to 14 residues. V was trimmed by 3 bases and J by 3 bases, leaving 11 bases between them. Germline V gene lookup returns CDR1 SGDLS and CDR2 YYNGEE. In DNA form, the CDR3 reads TGTGCCAGCAGCGCTAGCCCATATACAGATACGCAGTATTTT. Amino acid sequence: CASSASPYTDTQYF. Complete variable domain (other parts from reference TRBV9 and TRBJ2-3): DSGVTQTPKHLITATGQRVTLRCSPRSGDLSVYWYQQSLDQGLQFLIQYYNGEERAKGNILERFSAQQFPDLHSELNLSSLELGDSALYFCASSASPYTDTQYFGPGTRLTVL.

The DNA for the CDR3 is TGCGCCAGCAGCCACCCCGGGACTCTCACAGATACGCAGTATTTT. This encodes CASSHPGTLTDTQYF. This chain uses TRBV4-1 with TRBJ2-3, with TRBD2 as a possible D gene (6 bases). Per germline, CDR1 MGHRA and CDR2 YSYEKL. This CDR3 is built from 15 residues. Trimming pared 3 bases from V and 2 bases from J, leaving 12 bases between.

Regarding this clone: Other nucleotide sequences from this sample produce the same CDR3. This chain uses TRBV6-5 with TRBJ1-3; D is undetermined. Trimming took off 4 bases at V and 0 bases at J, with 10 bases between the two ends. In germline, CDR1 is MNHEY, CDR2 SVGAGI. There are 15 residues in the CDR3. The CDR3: CASSSPRRSGNTIYF. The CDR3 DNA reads TGTGCCAGCAGTTCCCCGCGCCGCTCTGGAAACACCATATATTTT.

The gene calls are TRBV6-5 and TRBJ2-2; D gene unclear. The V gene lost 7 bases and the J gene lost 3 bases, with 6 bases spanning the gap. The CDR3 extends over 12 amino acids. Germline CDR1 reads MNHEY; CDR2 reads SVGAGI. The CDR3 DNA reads TGTGCCAGCACAAGAGACACCGGGGAGCTGTTTTTT. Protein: CASTRDTGELFF.

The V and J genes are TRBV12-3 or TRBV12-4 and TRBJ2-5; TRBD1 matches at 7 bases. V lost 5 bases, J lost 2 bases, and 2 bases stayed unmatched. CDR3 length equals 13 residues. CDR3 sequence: CASSTGVQETQYF. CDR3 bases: TGTGCCAGCAGTACAGGGGTACAAGAGACCCAGTACTTC.

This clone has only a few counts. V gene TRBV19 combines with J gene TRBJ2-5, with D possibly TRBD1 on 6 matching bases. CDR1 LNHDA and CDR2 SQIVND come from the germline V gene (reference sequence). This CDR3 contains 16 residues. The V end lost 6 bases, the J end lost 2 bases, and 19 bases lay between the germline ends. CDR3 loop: CASSQGAQGLQETQYF. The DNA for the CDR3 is TGTGCCAGTAGCCAGGGCGCACAGGGCCTACAAGAGACCCAGTACTTC.

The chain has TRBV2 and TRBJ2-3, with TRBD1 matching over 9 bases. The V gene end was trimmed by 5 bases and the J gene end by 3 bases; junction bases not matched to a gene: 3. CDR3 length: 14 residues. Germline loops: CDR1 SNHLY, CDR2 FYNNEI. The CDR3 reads CASSRDRETDTQYF. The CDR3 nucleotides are TGTGCCAGCAGTCGGGACAGGGAAACAGATACGCAGTATTTT.

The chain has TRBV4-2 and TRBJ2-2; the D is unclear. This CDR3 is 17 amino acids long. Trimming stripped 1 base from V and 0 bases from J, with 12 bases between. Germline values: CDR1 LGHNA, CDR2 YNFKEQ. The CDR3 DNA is TGTGCCAGCAGCCAAGGCAGAAAAACCACGAACACCGGGGAGCTGTTTTTT. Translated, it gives CASSQGRKTTNTGELFF.

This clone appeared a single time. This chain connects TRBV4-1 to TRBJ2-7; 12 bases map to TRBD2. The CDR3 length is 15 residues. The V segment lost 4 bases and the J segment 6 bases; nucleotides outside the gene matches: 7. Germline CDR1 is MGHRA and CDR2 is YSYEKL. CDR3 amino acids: CASSRGTSGYGEQYF. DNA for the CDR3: TGCGCCAGCAGCCGAGGGACTAGCGGGTATGGCGAGCAGTACTTC.

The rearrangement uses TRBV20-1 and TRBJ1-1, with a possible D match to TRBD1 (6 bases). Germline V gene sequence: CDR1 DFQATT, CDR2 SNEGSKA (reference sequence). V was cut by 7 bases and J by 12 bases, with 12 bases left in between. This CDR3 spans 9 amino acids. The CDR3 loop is CSVTGRTFF. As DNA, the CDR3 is TGCAGTGTCACAGGGCGGACTTTCTTT.

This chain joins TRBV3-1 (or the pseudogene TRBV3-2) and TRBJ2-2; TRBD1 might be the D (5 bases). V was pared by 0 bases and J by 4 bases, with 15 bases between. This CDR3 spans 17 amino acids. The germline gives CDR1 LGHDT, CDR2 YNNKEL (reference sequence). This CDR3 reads CASSQDFGRDFTGELFF. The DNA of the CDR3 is TGTGCCAGCAGCCAAGATTTCGGCAGGGATTTCACCGGGGAGCTGTTTTTT.